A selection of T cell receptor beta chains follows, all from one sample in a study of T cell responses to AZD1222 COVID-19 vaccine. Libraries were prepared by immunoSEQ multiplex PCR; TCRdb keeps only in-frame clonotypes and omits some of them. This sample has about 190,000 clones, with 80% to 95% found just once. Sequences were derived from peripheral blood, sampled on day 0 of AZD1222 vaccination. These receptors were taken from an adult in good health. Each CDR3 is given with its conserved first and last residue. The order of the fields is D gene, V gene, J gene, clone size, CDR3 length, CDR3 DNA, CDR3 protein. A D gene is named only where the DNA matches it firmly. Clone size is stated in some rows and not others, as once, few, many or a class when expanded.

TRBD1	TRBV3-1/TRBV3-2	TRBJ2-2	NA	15	TGTGCCAGCAGCCCGCCGGGACAGGGCTCCCGGGAGCTGTTTTTT	CASSPPGQGSRELFF
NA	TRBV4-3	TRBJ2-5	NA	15	TGCGCCAGCAGCCCTTCGCGGAACCTAGGGGAGACCCAGTACTTC	CASSPSRNLGETQYF
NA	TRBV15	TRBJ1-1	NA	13	TGTGCCACCAGCAGAGACGGGGTCACTGAAGCTTTCTTT	CATSRDGVTEAFF
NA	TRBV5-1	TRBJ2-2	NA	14	TGCGCCAGCAGCTTTAAGGGGGGTGCCGGGGAGCTGTTTTTT	CASSFKGGAGELFF
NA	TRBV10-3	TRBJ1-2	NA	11	TGTGCCATCAGGGGCAGAAGGGTCGACACCTTC	CAIRGRRVDTF
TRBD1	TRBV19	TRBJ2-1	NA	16	TGTGCCAGTAGTATAGCACCGGACAGGGTTTTAGGTGAGCAGTTCTTC	CASSIAPDRVLGEQFF
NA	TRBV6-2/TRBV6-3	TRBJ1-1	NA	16	TGTGCCAGCAGTTCCCCCCCGGGGAAATCATATTCTGAAGCTTTCTTT	CASSSPPGKSYSEAFF
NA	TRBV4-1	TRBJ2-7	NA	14	TGCGCCAGCAGACAAACCCTAGCGAGCTACGAGCAGTACTTC	CASRQTLASYEQYF
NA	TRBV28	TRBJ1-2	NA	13	TGTGCCAGCACCGGAGCCCAGGGCGATGGCTACACCTTC	CASTGAQGDGYTF
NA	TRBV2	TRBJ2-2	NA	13	TGTGCCAGCAGGGACACCGGCGCCGGGGAGCTGTTTTTT	CASRDTGAGELFF
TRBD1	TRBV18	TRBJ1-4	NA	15	TGTGCCAGCTCACAAGGACAGGGGGATAATGAAAAACTGTTTTTT	CASSQGQGDNEKLFF
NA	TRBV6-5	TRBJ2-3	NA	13	TGTGCCAGCAGCTCCTCAGCGGCAGATACGCAGTATTTT	CASSSSAADTQYF
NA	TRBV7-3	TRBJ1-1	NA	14	TGTGCCAGCAGCTCGAATCAGGGGAACACTGAAGCTTTCTTT	CASSSNQGNTEAFF
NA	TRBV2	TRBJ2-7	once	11	TGTGCCAGCAGTGAGGTCCACGAGCAGTACTTC	CASSEVHEQYF
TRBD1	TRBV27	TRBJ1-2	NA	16	TGTGCCAGCAGTTCAGCCGGGACAGGGCTGTTCTATGGCTACACCTTC	CASSSAGTGLFYGYTF
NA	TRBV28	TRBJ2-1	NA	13	TGTGCCAGCAGTGGTGGGACCCCAAATGAGCAGTTCTTC	CASSGGTPNEQFF
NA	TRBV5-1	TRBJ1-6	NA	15	TGCGCCAGCAGCTTTGTTGCAGGGGTTGATTCACCCCTCCACTTT	CASSFVAGVDSPLHF
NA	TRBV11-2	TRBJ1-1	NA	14	TGTGCCAGCAGCTTACCAGGGGCGCTTACTGAAGCTTTCTTT	CASSLPGALTEAFF
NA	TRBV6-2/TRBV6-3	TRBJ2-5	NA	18	TGTGCCAGCAGTACCCCTTCCCTGGGGGTCGCCCAGGAAGAGACCCAGTACTTC	CASSTPSLGVAQEETQYF
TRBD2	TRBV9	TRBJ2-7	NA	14	TGTGCCAGCAGCGTAGGACTAGCGGGACACGAGCAGTACTTC	CASSVGLAGHEQYF
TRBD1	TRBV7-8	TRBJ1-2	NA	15	TGTGCCAGCAGCTTAGGAGAGACAGGGAGCTATGGCTACACCTTC	CASSLGETGSYGYTF
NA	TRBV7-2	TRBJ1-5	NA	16	TGTGCCAGCAGCTCCGATGGAATCCGTTCCAATCAGCCCCAGCATTTT	CASSSDGIRSNQPQHF
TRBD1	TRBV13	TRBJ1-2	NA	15	TGTGCCAGCAGCTTCTCGGGGGACAGTTGGGTTGGCTACACCTTC	CASSFSGDSWVGYTF
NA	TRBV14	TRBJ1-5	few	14	TGTGCCAGCAGCCCCCGGGCCCTCAATCAGCCCCAGCATTTT	CASSPRALNQPQHF
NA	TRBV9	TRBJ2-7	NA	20	TGTGCCAGCAGCGTCGGGGGCCGTCCGGGACGGCTGTGGGAGGAGAGCGAGCAGTACTTC	CASSVGGRPGRLWEESEQYF
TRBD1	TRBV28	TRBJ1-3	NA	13	TGTGCCAGCACCGGGACAGGGTCAAACACCATATATTTT	CASTGTGSNTIYF
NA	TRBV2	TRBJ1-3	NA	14	TGTGCCAGCAGGACAGGCCAGACTGGAAACACCATATATTTT	CASRTGQTGNTIYF
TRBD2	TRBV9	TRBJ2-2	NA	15	TGTGCCAGCAGCCAGCTGGGCGGGAGTACCGGGGAGCTGTTTTTT	CASSQLGGSTGELFF
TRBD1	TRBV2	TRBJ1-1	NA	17	TGTGCCAGCAGGAGCGGACAGGGTCCCAATAGGAACACTGAAGCTTTCTTT	CASRSGQGPNRNTEAFF
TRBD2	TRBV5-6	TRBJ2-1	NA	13	TGTGCCAGCAGCTTATTCGGGAGGAATGAGCAGTTCTTC	CASSLFGRNEQFF
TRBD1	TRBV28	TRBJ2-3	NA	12	TGTGCCAGCACCCTAGGACAGGGCGAAGGGTATTTT	CASTLGQGEGYF
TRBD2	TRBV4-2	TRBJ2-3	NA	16	TGTGCCAGCAGCCACGGGGGGGTAGGTCCCACAGATACGCAGTATTTT	CASSHGGVGPTDTQYF
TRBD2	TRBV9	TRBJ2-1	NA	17	TGTGCCAGCAGCGTAGCTTCGGGGACTAGCGGGGGAAATGAGCAGTTCTTC	CASSVASGTSGGNEQFF
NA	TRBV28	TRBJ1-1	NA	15	TGTGCCAGCAGCTCAGCCTCGCAGGGGAACACTGAAGCTTTCTTT	CASSSASQGNTEAFF
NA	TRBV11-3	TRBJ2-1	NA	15	TGTGCCAGCAGCCAAAAGGGACTTGGGAACAATGAGCAGTTCTTC	CASSQKGLGNNEQFF
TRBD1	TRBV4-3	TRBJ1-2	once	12	TGCGCCAGCAGCAACAGGGGGTTCGGCTACACCTTC	CASSNRGFGYTF
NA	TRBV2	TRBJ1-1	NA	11	TGTGCCAGCAGTGGGGGGCTTGAAGCTTTCTTT	CASSGGLEAFF
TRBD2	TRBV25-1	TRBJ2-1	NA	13	TGTGCCAGCAGCGGGGGGTGGATGTATGAGCAGTTCTTC	CASSGGWMYEQFF
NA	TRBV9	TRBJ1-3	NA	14	TGTGCCAGCAGCGTCGGTACAGCCGGAAACACCATATATTTT	CASSVGTAGNTIYF
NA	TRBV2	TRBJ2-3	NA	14	TGTGCCAGCAGCGGCCTTATTAGCACAGATACGCAGTATTTT	CASSGLISTDTQYF